This T cell receptor beta chain derives from a study of beta chain features in type 1 diabetes. Broader study findings: In the patient group, naive, central memory and Treg TCRB repertoires seemed more alike than in the healthy donor group.

This CDR3 comprises 16 residues. The V gene end was trimmed by 6 bases and the J gene end by 2 bases; junction bases not matched to a gene: 8. Germline V lookup: CDR1 MNHEY, CDR2 SMNVEV (reference sequence). As regards this clone: What it binds is unknown.

Isolated RNA was reverse transcribed in full, so expressed TCRB transcripts were sequenced. TCRdb keeps only in-frame clones here, not all; method: immunoSEQ multiplex PCR. The repertoire consists of 300,000 to 400,000 clones, with 11% occurring once and the leading ten covering approximately 0.016%. This chain uses TRBV27 with TRBJ2-1; 9 bases match TRBD2. Source material: naive CD4+ T cells from blood. The sequence came from a woman aged 25 to 39 in good health. This CDR3 is CASRSAGGLTYNEQFF. The CDR3 coding sequence is TGTGCCAGCAGATCGGCGGGGGGGCTCACCTACAATGAGCAGTTCTTC.